This T cell receptor (beta chain) was retrieved from a study of T-cell reconstitution after alpha-beta-depleted transplantation in children. The CDR3 has 21 amino acids. With 6 bases clipped from V and 8 bases from J, the junction kept 22 bases outside the gene matches. Germline V CDR1 and CDR2: MNHEY, SMNVEV (reference sequence). The sample holds many counts of this clonotype. As it was prepared, the TCRbeta library received unique molecular identifiers. TCRdb re-called the PCR reads through MiXCR, storing one row per CDR3 protein. Of about half a million distinct CDR3 sequences in the sample, approximately 12% were seen once.

V and J are TRBV27 and TRBJ2-1; 16 nucleotides align to TRBD2. Material: PBMCs from the stem cell graft donor, obtained from the stem cell graft. This receptor was obtained from a human donor who donated a stem cell graft to a child with combined immunodeficiency. This chain's CDR3 is CASSRGPGLAGGPSEFDEQFF. The CDR3 DNA is TGTGCCAGCAGCCGAGGTCCGGGACTAGCGGGAGGGCCGTCAGAGTTCGATGAGCAGTTCTTC.